These T cell receptor beta chains were read from a single sample in a study of CD8 T cells in Susac syndrome. In TCRdb, the immunoSEQ multiplex PCR reads were re-called with MiXCR into one record per CDR3 protein. The table records approximately 100,000 distinct CDR3 sequences, 85% to 95% of them present only once. Sequencing used CD4+ T cells from PBMCs. Every receptor here comes from a human donor in good health. Both conserved end residues are part of each CDR3.

CDR3 length: 16
J gene: TRBJ2-5
V gene: TRBV5-1
CDR3 protein: CASTRGGQPPQETQYF

CDR3 length: 14
J gene: TRBJ1-1
V gene: TRBV2
CDR3 protein: CATFEGRINTEAFF

CDR3 length: 12
J gene: TRBJ2-5
V gene: TRBV2
CDR3 protein: CAWGAFQETQYF

CDR3 length: 12
J gene: TRBJ2-3
V gene: TRBV3-1
CDR3 protein: CASSQVSDTQYF

CDR3 length: 14
J gene: TRBJ1-6
V gene: TRBV9
CDR3 protein: CASSLIQNNSPLHF

CDR3 length: 15
J gene: TRBJ1-5
V gene: TRBV12-5
CDR3 protein: CASVRQGSSNQPQHF

CDR3 length: 12
J gene: TRBJ2-5
V gene: TRBV29-1
CDR3 protein: CSVAQKEETQYF

CDR3 length: 15
J gene: TRBJ1-5
V gene: TRBV6-4
CDR3 protein: CASSVDQGSNQPQHF

CDR3 length: 14
J gene: TRBJ2-1
V gene: TRBV2
CDR3 protein: CASSEQGRVNEQFF

CDR3 length: 14
J gene: TRBJ2-2
V gene: TRBV6-2/TRBV6-3
CDR3 protein: CASSRPLNTGELFF

CDR3 length: 16
J gene: TRBJ2-5
V gene: TRBV25-1
CDR3 protein: CASSEGKLHTGETQYF